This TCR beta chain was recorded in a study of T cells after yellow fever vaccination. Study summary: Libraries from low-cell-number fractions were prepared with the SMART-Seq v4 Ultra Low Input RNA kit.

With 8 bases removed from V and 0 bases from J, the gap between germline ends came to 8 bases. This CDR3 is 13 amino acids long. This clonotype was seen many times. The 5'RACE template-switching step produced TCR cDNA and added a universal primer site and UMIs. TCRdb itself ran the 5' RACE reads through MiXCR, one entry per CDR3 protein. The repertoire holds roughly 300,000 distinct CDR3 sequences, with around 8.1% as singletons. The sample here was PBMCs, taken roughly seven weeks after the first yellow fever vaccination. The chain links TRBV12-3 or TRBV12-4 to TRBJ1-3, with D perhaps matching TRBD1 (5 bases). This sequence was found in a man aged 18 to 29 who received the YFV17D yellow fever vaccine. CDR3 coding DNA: TGTGCCAGCGCGACAGTCTCTGGAAACACCATATATTTT. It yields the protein CASATVSGNTIYF.